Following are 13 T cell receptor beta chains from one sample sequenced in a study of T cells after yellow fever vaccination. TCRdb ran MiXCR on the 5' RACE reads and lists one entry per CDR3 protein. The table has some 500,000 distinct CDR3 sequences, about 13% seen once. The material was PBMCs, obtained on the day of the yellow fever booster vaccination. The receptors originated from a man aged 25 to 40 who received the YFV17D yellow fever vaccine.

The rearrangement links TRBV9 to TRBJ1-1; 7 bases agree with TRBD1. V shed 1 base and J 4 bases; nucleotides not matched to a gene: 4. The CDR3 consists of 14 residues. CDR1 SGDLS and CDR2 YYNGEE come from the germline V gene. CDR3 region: CASSVSSGGTEAFF. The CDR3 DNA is TGTGCCAGCAGCGTATCATCAGGGGGCACTGAAGCTTTCTTT.

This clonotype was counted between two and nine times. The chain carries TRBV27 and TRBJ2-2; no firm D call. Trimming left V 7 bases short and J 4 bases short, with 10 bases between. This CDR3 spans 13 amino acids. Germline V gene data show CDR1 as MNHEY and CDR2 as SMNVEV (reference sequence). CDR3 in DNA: TGTGCCAGCATCGCCCCGGTCACCGGGGAGCTGTTTTTT. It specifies CASIAPVTGELFF.

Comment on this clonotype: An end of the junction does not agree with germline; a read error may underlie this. CDR3 amino acids: CASSQDLGYSTDTQYF. The CDR3 DNA is TGCGCCAGCAGCCAAGATCTCGGCTACAGCACGGATACGCAGTATTTT. J is TRBJ2-3 and V is TRBV4-3; D is undetermined. Germline V gene data show CDR1 as LGHNA and CDR2 as YSLEER. The CDR3 runs 16 residues.

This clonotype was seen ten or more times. The CDR3 spells CSARPLSEQFF. CDR3 in DNA: TGCAGTGCTCGACCACTGAGTGAGCAGTTCTTC. The V and J genes are TRBV20-1 and TRBJ2-1; D unresolved. The CDR3 covers 11 residues. V shed 5 bases and J shed 9 bases, with 11 bases lying between them. Germline values: CDR1 DFQATT, CDR2 SNEGSKA (reference sequence).

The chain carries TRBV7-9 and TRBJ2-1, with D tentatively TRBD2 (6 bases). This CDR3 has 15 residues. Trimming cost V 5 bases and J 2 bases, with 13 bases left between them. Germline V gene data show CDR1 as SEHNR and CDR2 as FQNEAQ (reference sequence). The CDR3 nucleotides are TGTGCCAGCAGCCATCTAGCGCCTGCCTACAATGAGCAGTTCTTC. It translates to CASSHLAPAYNEQFF.

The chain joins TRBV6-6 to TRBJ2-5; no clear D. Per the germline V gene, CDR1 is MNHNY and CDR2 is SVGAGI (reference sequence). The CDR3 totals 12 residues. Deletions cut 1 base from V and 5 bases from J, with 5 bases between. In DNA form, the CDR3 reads TGTGCCAGCAGTTACTATACCGAGACCCAGTACTTC. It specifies CASSYYTETQYF.

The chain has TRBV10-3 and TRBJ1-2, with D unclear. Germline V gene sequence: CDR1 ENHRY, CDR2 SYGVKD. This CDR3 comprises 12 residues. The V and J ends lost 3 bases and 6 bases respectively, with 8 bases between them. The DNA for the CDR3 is TGTGCCATCAGTGATAGTGAGGATGGCTACACCTTC. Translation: CAISDSEDGYTF.

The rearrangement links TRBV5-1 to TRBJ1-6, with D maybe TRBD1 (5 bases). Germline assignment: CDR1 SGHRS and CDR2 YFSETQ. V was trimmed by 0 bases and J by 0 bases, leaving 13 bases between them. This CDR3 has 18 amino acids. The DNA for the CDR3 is TGCGCCAGCAGCTTGGGAATGACAGCGAGCTCCTATAATTCACCCCTCCACTTT. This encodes CASSLGMTASSYNSPLHF.

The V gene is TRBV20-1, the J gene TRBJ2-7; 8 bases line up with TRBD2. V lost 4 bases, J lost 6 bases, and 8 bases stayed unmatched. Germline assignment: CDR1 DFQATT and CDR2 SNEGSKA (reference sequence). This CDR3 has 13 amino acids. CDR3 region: CSAKLAVLSEQYF. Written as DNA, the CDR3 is TGCAGTGCTAAACTAGCGGTATTAAGCGAGCAGTACTTC.

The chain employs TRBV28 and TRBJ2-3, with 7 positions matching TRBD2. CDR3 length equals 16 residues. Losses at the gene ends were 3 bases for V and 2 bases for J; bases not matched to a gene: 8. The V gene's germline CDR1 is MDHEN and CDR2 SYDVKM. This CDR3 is CASSFAASGFTDTQYF. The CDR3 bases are TGTGCCAGCAGTTTTGCAGCTAGCGGCTTCACAGATACGCAGTATTTT.

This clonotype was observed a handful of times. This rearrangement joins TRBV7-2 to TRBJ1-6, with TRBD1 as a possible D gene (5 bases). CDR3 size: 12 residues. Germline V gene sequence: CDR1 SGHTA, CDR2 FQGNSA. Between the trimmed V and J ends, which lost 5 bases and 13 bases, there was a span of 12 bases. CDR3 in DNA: TGTGCCAGCAGCCGCCCAGGGTGGCCCCTCCACTTT. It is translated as CASSRPGWPLHF.

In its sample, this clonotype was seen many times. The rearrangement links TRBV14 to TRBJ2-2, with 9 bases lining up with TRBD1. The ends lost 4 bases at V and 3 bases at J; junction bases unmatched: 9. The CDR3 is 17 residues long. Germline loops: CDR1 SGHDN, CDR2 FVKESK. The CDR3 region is CASSPWGRTGDTGELFF. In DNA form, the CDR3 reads TGTGCCAGCAGCCCTTGGGGGAGGACAGGGGACACCGGGGAGCTGTTTTTT.

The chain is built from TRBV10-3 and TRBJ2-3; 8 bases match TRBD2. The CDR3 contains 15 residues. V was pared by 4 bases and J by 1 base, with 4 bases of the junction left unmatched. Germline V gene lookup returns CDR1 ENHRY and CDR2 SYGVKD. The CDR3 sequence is CAISVSGSGTDTQYF. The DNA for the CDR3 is TGTGCCATCAGTGTAAGCGGGAGCGGCACAGATACGCAGTATTTT.